The rows below give T cell receptor beta chains drawn from one sample of a study of OX40 agonist ivuxolimab in advanced cancers. TCRdb keeps only in-frame clones here, not all; method: immunoSEQ multiplex PCR. The table lists approximately 53,000 clones, 90% to 95% of them singletons. The source material was CD4+ or CD8+ T cells sorted from blood, sampled in a trial of the OX40 agonist ivuxolimab. The receptors stem from an adult with an advanced solid tumor such as melanoma, head and neck, liver or kidney cancer. Both conserved end residues are trimmed from each CDR3. Size values are once, few and many counts, or a class for expanded clones, and some rows have none.

J gene,clone size,V gene,CDR3 protein
TRBJ1-3,-,TRBV6-5,ASSTGGPGNTIY
TRBJ2-1,-,TRBV4-1,ASSQGTGSYNEQF
TRBJ2-7,-,TRBV13,ASSLVSQVDEQY
TRBJ2-7,-,TRBV9,ASSVGQGFHEQY
TRBJ2-1,once,TRBV4-3,ASSQDGGRYNEQF
TRBJ2-3,-,TRBV4-3,ASSQTGSTDTQY
TRBJ2-5,-,TRBV13,ASSLGTGQETQY
TRBJ2-7,-,TRBV19,ASSISVDYEQY
TRBJ2-3,-,TRBV27,ASGTLGFDTQY
TRBJ1-6,-,TRBV30,AWSVGTGNSPLH
TRBJ1-5,-,TRBV7-8,ASSLAPAEDYSNQPQH
TRBJ2-2,few,TRBV4-3,ASSQDRNSYTGELF
TRBJ2-5,-,TRBV6-5,ASSYWVQGGQETQY
TRBJ2-7,-,TRBV6-4,ASSDSYEQY
TRBJ2-1,once,TRBV27,ASSLVISSYNEQF
TRBJ1-2,-,TRBV6-6,ASSWDREIYGYT
TRBJ2-5,-,TRBV5-6,ASSLGGPETQY
TRBJ2-1,-,TRBV7-6,ASSLQGYNEQF
TRBJ2-2,once,TRBV6-4,ASSEISPPSGELF
TRBJ2-2,-,TRBV7-6,ASSLDRETTGELF
TRBJ2-1,-,TRBV28,ASSSWPSGYNEQF
TRBJ2-5,-,TRBV4-1,ASSHPGQTATETQY
TRBJ2-7,-,TRBV9,ASSVASGLPYEQY
TRBJ2-1,-,TRBV30,ATTGYTYNEQF
TRBJ1-1,-,TRBV28,ASSFPGTGTIDEAF
TRBJ2-2,-,TRBV19,ASSIGLAYLNTGELF
TRBJ2-7,-,TRBV9,ADYRGYEQY
TRBJ1-1,once,TRBV6-5,ASSVDRGETEAF